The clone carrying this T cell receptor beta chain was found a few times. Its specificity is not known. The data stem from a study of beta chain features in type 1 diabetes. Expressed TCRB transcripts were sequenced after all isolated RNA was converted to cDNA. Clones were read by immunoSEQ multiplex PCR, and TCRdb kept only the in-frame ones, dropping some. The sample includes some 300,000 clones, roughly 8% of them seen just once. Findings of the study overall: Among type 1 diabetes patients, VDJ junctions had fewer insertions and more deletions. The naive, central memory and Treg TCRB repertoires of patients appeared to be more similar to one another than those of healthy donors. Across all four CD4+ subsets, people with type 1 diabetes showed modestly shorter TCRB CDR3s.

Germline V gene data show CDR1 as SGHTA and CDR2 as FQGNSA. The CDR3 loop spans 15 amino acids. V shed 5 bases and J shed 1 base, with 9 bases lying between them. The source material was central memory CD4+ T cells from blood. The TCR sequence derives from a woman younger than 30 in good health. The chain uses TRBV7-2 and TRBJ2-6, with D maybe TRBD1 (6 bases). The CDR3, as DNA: TGTGCCAGCAGCCCCCAGGGGTCTGGGGCCAACGTCCTGACTTTC. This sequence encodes CASSPQGSGANVLTF.